This T cell receptor (beta chain) comes out of a study of shared clonotypes between healthy human individuals. This clone was recorded only once. Measured with immunoSEQ multiplex PCR; TCRdb has only the in-frame clones, and not every one. The table shows over 95,000 clones, with around 43% occurring only once. This CDR3 contains 13 residues. The V and J ends lost 4 bases and 6 bases respectively, with 10 bases between them. The V gene's germline CDR1 is SEHNR and CDR2 FQNEAQ (reference sequence). This TCR came from a woman between 35 and 50 years old in good health. Some clones in this sample may be carry-over from other donors' samples. The sequenced material came from PBMCs. The genes are TRBV7-9 and TRBJ2-1; weak D call: TRBD1 (6 bases). CDR3 bases: TGTGCCAGCAGCTCTCAGGGGATCAATGAGCAGTTCTTC. Translation: CASSSQGINEQFF.